Below are 8 T cell receptor beta chains sequenced from a single sample in a study of T cells in Graves' hyperthyroidism and ophthalmopathy. Amplified regions were TCR beta CDR3 sequences from RNA transcripts. Using the HTBI primer set, a first-round RT-PCR was run on the TCR CDR3. TCRdb re-called the multiplex PCR reads through MiXCR, storing one row per CDR3 protein. This sample has approximately 300,000 distinct CDR3 sequences; 16% occur once, and the top ten carry roughly 31%. Sequencing was performed on blood. The source of these receptors is a young man with Graves' hyperthyroidism.

This clonotype was counted ten times or more. The gene calls are TRBV18 and TRBJ1-1, with D perhaps TRBD1 (6 bases). V was cut by 1 base and J by 1 base, with 10 bases left in between. The CDR3 has 15 residues. Germline V CDR1 and CDR2: KGHSH, LQKENI. CDR3 DNA: TGTGCCAGCTCACCACTTGACAGGCCGAACACTGAAGCTTTCTTT. It specifies CASSPLDRPNTEAFF.

The chain carries TRBV5-1 and TRBJ2-6, with D perhaps TRBD1 (6 bases). CDR1 is SGHRS, CDR2 YFSETQ, per germline. The CDR3 length is 16 residues. V shed 6 bases and J shed 2 bases, with 15 bases lying between them. CDR3 loop: CASNPTGTAGANVLTF. As DNA, the CDR3 is TGCGCCAGCAACCCAACAGGGACCGCTGGGGCCAACGTCCTGACTTTC.

The rearrangement uses TRBV24-1 and TRBJ2-7; D is unresolved. This CDR3 is 18 amino acids long. Trimming took off 4 bases at V and 0 bases at J, with 21 bases between the two ends. Germline V CDR1 and CDR2: KGHDR, SFDVKD. The CDR3 sequence: CATSEPTVPDGLSYEQYF. The CDR3 bases are TGTGCCACCAGTGAGCCAACCGTCCCGGACGGGCTCTCCTACGAGCAGTACTTC.

J is TRBJ2-4 and V is TRBV7-2, with D perhaps matching TRBD1 (6 bases). Germline-derived CDR1 and CDR2 are SGHTA and FQGNSA. The CDR3 sequence is 14 residues long. V was cut by 5 bases and J by 4 bases, with 12 bases left in between. In DNA, the CDR3 is TGTGCCAGCAGCGACCGGGACAAGAAAAACATTCAGTACTTC. Protein: CASSDRDKKNIQYF.

This clonotype was picked up many times. Here the CDR3 reads CASSQGWSSETQYF. CDR3 in DNA: TGTGCCAGCAGCCAAGGGTGGAGCTCTGAGACCCAGTACTTC. V and J are TRBV3-1 and TRBJ2-5, with D uncertain. In germline, CDR1 is LGHDT, CDR2 YNNKEL (reference sequence). The CDR3 extends over 14 amino acids. V was clipped by 1 base and J by 5 bases, with 11 bases between them.

This chain links TRBV9 with TRBJ2-7; 9 nucleotides agree with TRBD1. The junction had 11 bases not matched to a gene; V was cut back by 4 bases and J by 6 bases. The CDR3 runs to 15 residues. Germline assignment: CDR1 SGDLS and CDR2 YYNGEE. This CDR3 reads CASSPWTGAPLEQYF. The CDR3 nucleotides are TGTGCCAGCAGCCCTTGGACAGGGGCTCCTCTCGAGCAGTACTTC.

This clonotype was recorded at least ten times. The chain links TRBV11-2 to TRBJ2-3; the match to TRBD2 covers 9 bases. The germline V gene encodes CDR1 SGHAT and CDR2 FQNNGV. The V segment lost 2 bases and the J segment 0 bases; nucleotides outside the gene matches: 12. The CDR3 runs to 19 residues. CDR3 DNA: TGTGCCAGCAGCTTATGGGCTAGCGGGGCGCTAGGAAGCACAGATACGCAGTATTTT. It translates to CASSLWASGALGSTDTQYF. Complete variable domain (other parts from reference TRBV11-2 and TRBJ2-3): EAGVAQSPRYKIIEKRQSVAFWCNPISGHATLYWYQQILGQGPKLLIQFQNNGVVDDSQLPKDRFSAERLKGVDSTLKIQPAKLEDSAVYLCASSLWASGALGSTDTQYFGPGTRLTVL.

The table lists this clonotype with many counts. The rearrangement uses TRBV28 and TRBJ1-2, with 8 nucleotides matching TRBD1. The CDR3 runs 11 residues. V was clipped by 11 bases and J by 8 bases; unmatched bases: 7. Germline V gives CDR1 MDHEN, CDR2 SYDVKM. Written as DNA, the CDR3 is TGTGCCTGCCGGACAGGGTGGGGCTACACCTTC. Translation: CACRTGWGYTF.